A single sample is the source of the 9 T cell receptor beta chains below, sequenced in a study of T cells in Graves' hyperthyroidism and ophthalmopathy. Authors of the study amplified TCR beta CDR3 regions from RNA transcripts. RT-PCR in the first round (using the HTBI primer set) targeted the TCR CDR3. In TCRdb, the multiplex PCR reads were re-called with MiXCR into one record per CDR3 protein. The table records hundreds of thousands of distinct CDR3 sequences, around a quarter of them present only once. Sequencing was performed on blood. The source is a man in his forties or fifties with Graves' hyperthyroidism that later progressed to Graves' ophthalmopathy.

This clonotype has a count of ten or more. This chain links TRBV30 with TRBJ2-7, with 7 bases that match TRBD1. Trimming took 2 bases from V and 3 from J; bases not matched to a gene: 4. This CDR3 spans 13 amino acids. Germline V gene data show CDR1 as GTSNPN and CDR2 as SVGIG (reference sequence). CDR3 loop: CAWSRQGVYEQYF. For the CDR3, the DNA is TGTGCCTGGAGTAGACAGGGCGTCTACGAGCAGTACTTC.

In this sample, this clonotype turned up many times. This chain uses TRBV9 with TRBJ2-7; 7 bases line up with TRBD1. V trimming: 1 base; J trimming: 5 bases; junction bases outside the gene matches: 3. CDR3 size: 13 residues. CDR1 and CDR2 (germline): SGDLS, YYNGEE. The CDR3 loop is CASSVKTGNEQYF. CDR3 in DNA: TGTGCCAGCAGCGTAAAGACAGGGAACGAGCAGTACTTC.

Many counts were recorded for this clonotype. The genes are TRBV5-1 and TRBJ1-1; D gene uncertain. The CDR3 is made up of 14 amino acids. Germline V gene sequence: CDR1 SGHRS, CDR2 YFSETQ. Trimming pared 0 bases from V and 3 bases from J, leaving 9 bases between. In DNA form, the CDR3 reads TGCGCCAGCAGCTTGGATGCCGGGCACACTGAAGCTTTCTTT. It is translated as CASSLDAGHTEAFF. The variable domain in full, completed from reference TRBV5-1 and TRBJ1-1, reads KAGVTQTPRYLIKTRGQQVTLSCSPISGHRSVSWYQQTPGQGLQFLFEYFSETQRNKGNFPGRFSGRQFSNSRSEMNVSTLELGDSALYLCASSLDAGHTEAFFGQGTRLTVV.

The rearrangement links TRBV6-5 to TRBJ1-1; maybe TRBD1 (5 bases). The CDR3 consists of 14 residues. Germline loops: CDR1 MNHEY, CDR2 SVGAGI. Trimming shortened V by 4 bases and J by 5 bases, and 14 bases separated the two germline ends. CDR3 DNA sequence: TGTGCCAGCAGTTTGGACACCGGGAGGACTGAAGCTTTCTTT. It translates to CASSLDTGRTEAFF.

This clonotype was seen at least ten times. This chain's CDR3 is CASSSETGVTGELFF. In DNA, the CDR3 is TGCGCCAGCAGCTCGGAGACAGGCGTCACCGGGGAGCTGTTTTTT. The chain carries TRBV5-1 and TRBJ2-2; D is perhaps TRBD1 (6 bases). The CDR3 totals 15 residues. V lost 3 bases and J lost 4, with 13 bases in between. Germline CDR1 and CDR2: SGHRS and YFSETQ.

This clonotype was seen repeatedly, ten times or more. The CDR3 is CASSPGTPDQPQHF. Written as DNA, the CDR3 is TGTGCCAGCAGCCCCGGGACACCTGATCAGCCCCAGCATTTT. V gene TRBV11-2 combines with J gene TRBJ1-5; D might be TRBD1 (6 bases). Trimming left V 5 bases short and J 5 bases short, with 13 bases between. The CDR3 spans 14 residues. Germline assignment: CDR1 SGHAT and CDR2 FQNNGV.

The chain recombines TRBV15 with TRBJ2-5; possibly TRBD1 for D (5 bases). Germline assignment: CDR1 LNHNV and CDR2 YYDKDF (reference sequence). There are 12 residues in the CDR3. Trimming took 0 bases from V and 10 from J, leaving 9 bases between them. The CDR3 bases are TGTGCCACCAGCAGAGATCTGGGGCGCCAGTACTTC. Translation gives CATSRDLGRQYF. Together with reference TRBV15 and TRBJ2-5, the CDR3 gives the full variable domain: DAMVIQNPRYQVTQFGKPVTLSCSQTLNHNVMYWYQQKSSQAPKLLFHYYDKDFNNEADTPDNFQSRRPNTSFCFLDIRSPGLGDTAMYLCATSRDLGRQYFGPGTRLLVL.

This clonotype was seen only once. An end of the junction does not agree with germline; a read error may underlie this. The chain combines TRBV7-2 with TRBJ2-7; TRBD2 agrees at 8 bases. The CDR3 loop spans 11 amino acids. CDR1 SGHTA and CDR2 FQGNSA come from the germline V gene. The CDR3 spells CASSYSGTRHF. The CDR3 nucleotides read TGTGCCAGCAGCTACTCCGGGACTAGGCACTTC.

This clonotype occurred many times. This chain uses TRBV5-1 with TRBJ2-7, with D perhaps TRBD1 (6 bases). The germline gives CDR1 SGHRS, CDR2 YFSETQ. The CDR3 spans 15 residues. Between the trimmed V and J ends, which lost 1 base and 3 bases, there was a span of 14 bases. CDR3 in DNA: TGCGCCAGCAGCTTGTGGGACAATACCCTCTACGAGCAGTACTTC. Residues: CASSLWDNTLYEQYF. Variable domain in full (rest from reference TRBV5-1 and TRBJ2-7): KAGVTQTPRYLIKTRGQQVTLSCSPISGHRSVSWYQQTPGQGLQFLFEYFSETQRNKGNFPGRFSGRQFSNSRSEMNVSTLELGDSALYLCASSLWDNTLYEQYFGPGTRLTVT.